This TCR beta chain is from a study of blood T cells in healthy people across ages. Germline V CDR1 and CDR2: SGHVS, FQNEAQ. V shed 2 bases and J shed 6 bases, with 11 bases lying between them. This CDR3 comprises 15 residues. The authors ran a second PCR of about 7 to 12 cycles using a sample-barcoded 5' primer and a J-beta primer mix. Via MiXCR, TCRdb re-called the 5' RACE reads, giving one row per CDR3 protein. The sample has fewer than 700,000 distinct CDR3 sequences, roughly 43% seen once. The source is an elderly man in good health. The sequenced sample was blood. The chain combines TRBV7-8 with TRBJ1-6, with a weak D call TRBD1 (6 bases). Here the CDR3 reads CASSLMRGGNSPLHF. DNA of the CDR3: TGTGCCAGCAGCTTAATGCGAGGGGGTAATTCACCCCTCCACTTT. Full variable domain (outside the CDR3, taken from reference TRBV7-8 and TRBJ1-6): GAGVSQSPRYKVAKRGQDVALRCDPISGHVSLFWYQQALGQGPEFLTYFQNEAQLDKSGLPSDRFFAERPEGSVSTLKIQRTQQEDSAVYLCASSLMRGGNSPLHFGNGTRLTVT.